The 7 T cell receptor beta chains given below trace back to one sample, sequenced in a study of cytomegalovirus exposure and HLA in healthy donors. Vbeta (60) and Jbeta (13) primers were used in the PCR. Sequencing was performed with immunoSEQ multiplex PCR; in TCRdb, only in-frame clones are kept and a portion is missing. The repertoire holds tens of thousands of clones, with around 75% as singletons. Sequenced sample: PBMCs. These receptors were taken from a man aged 35 to 55 in good health and CMV-seronegative.

The chain carries TRBV29-1 and TRBJ1-1, with 10 bases that match TRBD1. Losses at the gene ends were 8 bases for V and 1 base for J; bases not matched to a gene: 7. The CDR3 is 14 amino acids. Per the germline V gene, CDR1 is SQVTM and CDR2 is ANQGSEA. As DNA, the CDR3 is TGCAGCCCATCCTGGGACAGGGGGAACACTGAAGCTTTCTTT. Protein product: CSPSWDRGNTEAFF.

The rearrangement uses TRBV28 and TRBJ2-7; perhaps TRBD2 as D (6 bases). The germline V gene has CDR1 MDHEN and CDR2 SYDVKM. This CDR3 comprises 12 residues. Trimming removed 8 bases at V and 3 bases at J, with 11 bases between. The CDR3 spells CASGTYHYEQYF. In nucleotides, the CDR3 is TGTGCCAGCGGGACTTACCACTACGAGCAGTACTTC.

J is TRBJ2-7 and V is TRBV19; 9 bases agree with TRBD2. The germline CDR1 and CDR2 sequences are LNHDA and SQIVND (reference sequence). CDR3 length equals 15 residues. V lost 4 bases and J lost 2; bases outside the gene matches: 6. This CDR3 is CASSTIAGAPYEQYF. The CDR3 DNA reads as TGTGCCAGTAGTACCATAGCGGGGGCCCCCTACGAGCAGTACTTC.

The chain combines TRBV5-4 with TRBJ1-1; tentative D call: TRBD1 (6 bases). Looked up from germline, CDR1 is SGHNT and CDR2 is YYREEE (reference sequence). CDR3 length: 17 amino acids. V gave up 4 bases and J gave up 5 bases, with 24 bases separating them. The CDR3 DNA follows: TGTGCCAGCAGCCCCTTGAGGGGGTTTGGGAAGGATACTGAAGCTTTCTTT. Its translation: CASSPLRGFGKDTEAFF.

The J gene is TRBJ1-1, the V gene TRBV7-9; D might be TRBD1 (5 bases). Trimming left V 7 bases short and J 2 bases short, with 14 bases between. Germline assignment: CDR1 SEHNR and CDR2 FQNEAQ (reference sequence). This CDR3 has 14 amino acids. The CDR3 DNA follows: TGTGCCAGCACCGACAGTCTCCCAAACACTGAAGCTTTCTTT. It yields the protein CASTDSLPNTEAFF.

V is TRBV5-1 and J is TRBJ1-2; 12 bases match TRBD1. Trimming at V came to 3 bases and at J to 7 bases, leaving 4 bases not matched to a gene. The CDR3 length is 14 residues. CDR1 is SGHRS and CDR2 is YFSETQ in the germline V gene. CDR3 sequence reads: CASSSGTGGGGYTF. The CDR3 nucleotides are TGCGCCAGCAGCTCCGGGACAGGGGGCGGTGGCTACACCTTC.

This chain uses TRBV15 with TRBJ2-5; possibly TRBD1 for D (5 bases). The DNA matches TRBJ2-7 better at its end, which makes the J call doubtful. CDR1 LNHNV and CDR2 YYDKDF come from the germline V gene (reference sequence). The CDR3 contains 13 residues. The CDR3 spells CATSRGRGYEQYF. Written as DNA, the CDR3 is TGTGCCACCAGCAGAGGTAGGGGCTACGAGCAGTACTTC.